What follows are 28 T cell receptor beta chains derived from one specimen sequenced in a study of graft-versus-host responses after intestinal transplantation. The repertoire was sequenced with immunoSEQ multiplex PCR; TCRdb's copy has only in-frame clones and lacks some. This sample has 90,000 to 130,000 clones, with roughly nine tenths found just once. These receptors have no identified antigens. The sequenced sample was unstimulated CD4+ T cells sorted from spleen or lymph node cells, obtained before transplant. The receptors originated from a human donor who was the organ donor for an intestinal transplant.

J is TRBJ2-3 and V is TRBV6-6, with D hard to call. The CDR3 is made up of 14 amino acids. Trimming took off 7 bases at V and 0 bases at J, with 11 bases between the two ends. Germline lookup yields CDR1 MNHNY and CDR2 SVGAGI (reference sequence). DNA of the CDR3: TGTGCCAGCAAATGGACGGCCAGCACAGATACGCAGTATTTT. Residues: CASKWTASTDTQYF.

The V gene is TRBV7-2, the J gene TRBJ2-3; tentatively, D is TRBD1 (6 bases). This CDR3 contains 14 residues. Trimming took 4 bases from V and 3 from J, leaving 11 bases between them. Germline CDR1 reads SGHTA; CDR2 reads FQGNSA. CDR3 amino acids: CASSSQQGTDTQYF. CDR3 bases: TGTGCCAGCAGCTCCCAACAGGGAACAGATACGCAGTATTTT. Full variable domain (rest looked up from reference TRBV7-2 and TRBJ2-3): GAGVSQSPSNKVTEKGKDVELRCDPISGHTALYWYRQSLGQGLEFLIYFQGNSAPDKSGLPSDRFSAERTGGSVSTLTIQRTQQEDSAVYLCASSSQQGTDTQYFGPGTRLTVL.

The V call is TRBV19, the J call TRBJ1-2, with D uncertain. V dropped 6 bases and J dropped 6 bases, with 14 bases sitting between them. The germline CDR1 and CDR2 sequences are LNHDA and SQIVND (reference sequence). The CDR3 consists of 13 residues. CDR3 coding DNA: TGTGCCAGTAGGGCCGACGGACGTCATGGCTACACCTTC. This encodes CASRADGRHGYTF. Full variable domain (remainder filled in from reference TRBV19 and TRBJ1-2): DGGITQSPKYLFRKEGQNVTLSCEQNLNHDAMYWYRQDPGQGLRLIYYSQIVNDFQKGDIAEGYSVSREKKESFPLTVTSAQKNPTAFYLCASRADGRHGYTFGSGTRLTVV.

V usage is TRBV5-1 and J usage is TRBJ2-3, with D perhaps matching TRBD1 or TRBD2 (5 bases each). Germline assignment: CDR1 SGHRS and CDR2 YFSETQ. Trimming took 4 bases from V and 3 from J, leaving 12 bases between them. The CDR3 length is 14 residues. The CDR3, as DNA: TGCGCCAGCAGCGATGGGGACCATACAGATACGCAGTATTTT. Its protein product is CASSDGDHTDTQYF.

The rearrangement links TRBV19 to TRBJ2-7, with TRBD2 identical over 8 bases. J lost 5 bases, V lost 6 bases, and 12 bases had no gene match. The CDR3 covers 15 residues. Per the germline V gene, CDR1 is LNHDA and CDR2 is SQIVND (reference sequence). The CDR3 sequence is CASSPIREGLHEQYF. The CDR3, as DNA: TGTGCCAGTAGCCCGATTCGGGAGGGCCTCCACGAGCAGTACTTC.

The J gene is TRBJ1-6, the V gene TRBV27; D is perhaps TRBD1 (6 bases). This CDR3 is built from 16 residues. The ends were cut back, 6 bases at V and 10 bases at J, with 22 bases in the middle. Germline V gene data show CDR1 as MNHEY and CDR2 as SMNVEV (reference sequence). CDR3 sequence: CASRSQGPGNGSPLHF. The DNA for the CDR3 is TGTGCCAGCAGGTCGCAGGGGCCAGGGAACGGGTCACCCCTCCACTTT.

This clone was seen only a few times. The V gene is TRBV19, the J gene TRBJ1-2; weak D call: TRBD1 (6 bases). The CDR3 contains 13 residues. Germline values: CDR1 LNHDA, CDR2 SQIVND (reference sequence). The V end was cut by 5 bases, the J end by 4 bases, with 11 bases between. CDR3 DNA: TGTGCCAGTAGTTGGGGGCCAGGCTATGGCTACACCTTC. It specifies CASSWGPGYGYTF.

The rearrangement uses TRBV2 and TRBJ2-3; 12 bases are shared with TRBD2. CDR3 length: 16 residues. Unmatched junction bases numbered 11, after V lost 10 bases and J lost 3 bases. Germline CDR1 and CDR2: SNHLY and FYNNEI. CDR3 sequence reads: CANRNGTSGFTDTQYF. As DNA, the CDR3 is TGTGCCAACCGCAATGGGACTAGCGGGTTTACAGATACGCAGTATTTT. Supplemented by reference TRBV2 and TRBJ2-3, the full variable domain reads EPEVTQTPSHQVTQMGQEVILRCVPISNHLYFYWYRQILGQKVEFLVSFYNNEISEKSEIFDDQFSVERPDGSNFTLKIRSTKLEDSAMYFCANRNGTSGFTDTQYFGPGTRLTVL.

The V and J genes are TRBV5-5 and TRBJ2-7; TRBD2 agrees at 7 bases. V was pared by 1 base and J by 1 base, with 5 bases of the junction left unmatched. The CDR3 is made up of 15 amino acids. Germline assignment: CDR1 SGHKS and CDR2 YYEKEE (reference sequence). CDR3 sequence: CASSLYGLVSYEQYF. The CDR3 region has the DNA TGTGCCAGCAGCTTGTATGGACTAGTTTCCTACGAGCAGTACTTC.

This clone appeared once. The chain joins TRBV5-5 to TRBJ2-4; D is unclear. Germline assignment: CDR1 SGHKS and CDR2 YYEKEE (reference sequence). The CDR3 contains 12 residues. Trimming stripped 5 bases from V and 1 base from J, with 4 bases between. The CDR3 spells CASREAKNIQYF. The CDR3 DNA is TGTGCCAGCAGAGAGGCCAAAAACATTCAGTACTTC.

The J gene is TRBJ2-5, the V gene TRBV10-3; D may be TRBD2 (5 bases). The CDR3 totals 11 residues. The germline V gene encodes CDR1 ENHRY and CDR2 SYGVKD. V lost 8 bases, J lost 4 bases, and 8 bases lay in between. CDR3 nucleotide sequence: TGTGCCATCTTGGCGGGAGAGACCCAGTACTTC. This gives the protein CAILAGETQYF.

The table lists this clone with a count of one. This chain connects TRBV2 to TRBJ1-2; D is ambiguous. The CDR3 consists of 13 residues. Germline V gives CDR1 SNHLY, CDR2 FYNNEI. V lost 2 bases, J lost 2 bases, and 6 bases lay in between. Here the CDR3 DNA reads TGTGCCAGCAGTGAAATGCAGAACTATGGCTACACCTTC. Residues: CASSEMQNYGYTF.

This clone was observed a single time. This chain links TRBV6-6 with TRBJ2-1; possibly TRBD1 or TRBD2 for D (5 bases each). This CDR3 region has 12 residues. CDR1 MNHNY and CDR2 SVGAGI come from the germline V gene (reference sequence). Trimming removed 7 bases at V and 12 bases at J, with 16 bases between. In nucleotides, the CDR3 is TGTGCCAGCACAAACCGTCGGGGCGCGCAGTTCTTC. Its protein product is CASTNRRGAQFF.

This clone was picked up one time. The V gene is TRBV7-2, the J gene TRBJ2-7, with D perhaps matching TRBD2 (6 bases). The CDR3 spans 16 residues. The ends were cut back, 5 bases at V and 2 bases at J, with 19 bases in the middle. CDR1 and CDR2 from the germline V gene are SGHTA and FQGNSA. CDR3 amino acids: CASSHPRVAETYEQYF. The CDR3 DNA reads TGTGCCAGCAGCCATCCTAGGGTAGCGGAAACCTACGAGCAGTACTTC.

The rearrangement uses TRBV19 and TRBJ2-3; 7 positions match TRBD2. This CDR3 is 17 amino acids long. Trimming cost V 4 bases and J 5 bases; bases outside gene matches: 15. The germline V gene encodes CDR1 LNHDA and CDR2 SQIVND (reference sequence). The CDR3 nucleotides are TGTGCCAGTAGTAACCTACCGGGAGGCCCGGGGGGAGATACGCAGTATTTT. Translated, it gives CASSNLPGGPGGDTQYF.

The chain uses TRBV25-1 and TRBJ2-6; TRBD1 might be the D (6 bases). Germline V gene sequence: CDR1 MGHDK, CDR2 SYGVNS. Trimming took 5 bases from V and 0 from J, leaving 17 bases between them. The CDR3 length is 18 residues. CDR3 in amino acids: CASSPAGAQFSGANVLTF. DNA for the CDR3: TGTGCCAGCAGTCCCGCAGGGGCCCAATTCTCTGGGGCCAACGTCCTGACTTTC. Together with reference TRBV25-1 and TRBJ2-6, the CDR3 gives the full variable domain: EADIYQTPRYLVIGTGKKITLECSQTMGHDKMYWYQQDPGMELHLIHYSYGVNSTEKGDLSSESTVSRIRTEHFPLTLESARPSHTSQYLCASSPAGAQFSGANVLTFGAGSRLTVL.

Here the CDR3 reads CASRSADTQYF. CDR3 bases: TGCGCCAGCAGGTCGGCAGATACGCAGTATTTT. The chain carries TRBV5-1 and TRBJ2-3, with unresolved D. The CDR3 totals 11 residues. Trimming pared 5 bases from V and 4 bases from J, leaving 5 bases between. The germline CDR1 and CDR2 sequences are SGHRS and YFSETQ.

This clone was counted only a few times. The rearrangement links TRBV29-1 to TRBJ1-5; unclear D gene. This CDR3 has 12 residues. CDR1 SQVTM and CDR2 ANQGSEA come from the germline V gene. V lost 4 bases, J lost 5 bases, and 9 bases lay in between. In DNA, the CDR3 is TGCAGCGTTGCGCAGGAGCATCAGCCCCAGCATTTT. Amino acid sequence: CSVAQEHQPQHF.

The chain combines TRBV28 with TRBJ2-7; 15 bases line up with TRBD2. The CDR3 totals 15 residues. The V gene end was trimmed by 5 bases and the J gene end by 7 bases; junction bases not matched to a gene: 6. Germline V CDR1 and CDR2: MDHEN, SYDVKM. The CDR3 protein is CASSQRTSGRGEQYF. The CDR3 region has the DNA TGTGCCAGCAGTCAACGGACTAGCGGGAGGGGTGAGCAGTACTTC.

The chain is built from TRBV19 and TRBJ1-5; TRBD1 matches at 8 bases. Trimming took 0 bases from V and 9 from J; bases not matched to a gene: 13. The CDR3 contains 17 residues. CDR1 is LNHDA, CDR2 SQIVND, per germline (reference sequence). The CDR3 reads CASSIDLRDRLIWPQHF. As DNA, the CDR3 is TGTGCCAGTAGTATAGATCTTCGGGACAGGTTGATTTGGCCCCAGCATTTT. Supplemented by reference TRBV19 and TRBJ1-5, the full variable domain reads DGGITQSPKYLFRKEGQNVTLSCEQNLNHDAMYWYRQDPGQGLRLIYYSQIVNDFQKGDIAEGYSVSREKKESFPLTVTSAQKNPTAFYLCASSIDLRDRLIWPQHFGDGTRLSIL.

For this clone: An end of the junction does not agree with germline; a read error may underlie this. The rearrangement joins TRBV6-1 to TRBJ2-7, with D uncertain. CDR3 size: 12 residues. Germline V gene lookup returns CDR1 MNHNS and CDR2 SASEGT. The CDR3 DNA is TGTGCCAGCAGTGAATCTGGGCCAGTTTGGAGCTTC. Amino acids: CASSESGPVWSF.

This sequence joins TRBV18 and TRBJ2-5, with unresolved D. The CDR3 sequence is 12 residues long. Germline CDR1 KGHSH, CDR2 LQKENI. With 1 base removed from V and 5 bases from J, the gap between germline ends came to 5 bases. CDR3 DNA sequence: TGTGCCAGCTCACCACGGCCTGAGACCCAGTACTTC. This sequence encodes CASSPRPETQYF.

The J gene is TRBJ2-6, the V gene TRBV19, with D possibly being TRBD1 (5 bases). The V gene lost 5 bases and the J gene lost 0 bases, with 14 bases spanning the gap. This CDR3 has 17 residues. Germline V gene lookup returns CDR1 LNHDA and CDR2 SQIVND (reference sequence). CDR3 sequence: CASSVQGKISGANVLTF. In DNA form, the CDR3 reads TGTGCCAGTAGTGTCCAGGGCAAAATCTCTGGGGCCAACGTCCTGACTTTC.

This rearrangement joins TRBV2 to TRBJ1-5; D is ambiguous. The germline V gene encodes CDR1 SNHLY and CDR2 FYNNEI. The CDR3 is made up of 16 amino acids. Trimming cost V 10 bases and J 3 bases, with 22 bases left between them. In nucleotides, the CDR3 is TGTGCCAACCGTGGTTCTTGGGCAGAGAACAATCAGCCCCAGCATTTT. This encodes CANRGSWAENNQPQHF.

The genes are TRBV11-2 and TRBJ2-7; D unresolved. This CDR3 region has 12 residues. The germline gives CDR1 SGHAT, CDR2 FQNNGV. Trimming pared 1 base from V and 2 bases from J, leaving 3 bases between. CDR3 loop: CASSLGAYEQYF. DNA for the CDR3: TGTGCCAGCAGCTTAGGCGCCTACGAGCAGTACTTC. The full variable domain, in which reference TRBV11-2 and TRBJ2-7 provide the parts outside the CDR3, is EAGVAQSPRYKIIEKRQSVAFWCNPISGHATLYWYQQILGQGPKLLIQFQNNGVVDDSQLPKDRFSAERLKGVDSTLKIQPAKLEDSAVYLCASSLGAYEQYFGPGTRLTVT.

The chain has TRBV19 and TRBJ2-3, with TRBD1 identical over 8 bases. Germline V gives CDR1 LNHDA, CDR2 SQIVND (reference sequence). The CDR3 consists of 15 residues. V shed 6 bases and J 0 bases; nucleotides not matched to a gene: 5. CDR3 protein: CASSRTGTSTDTQYF. CDR3 in DNA: TGTGCCAGTAGCCGGACAGGGACCAGCACAGATACGCAGTATTTT. Together with reference TRBV19 and TRBJ2-3, the CDR3 gives the full variable domain: DGGITQSPKYLFRKEGQNVTLSCEQNLNHDAMYWYRQDPGQGLRLIYYSQIVNDFQKGDIAEGYSVSREKKESFPLTVTSAQKNPTAFYLCASSRTGTSTDTQYFGPGTRLTVL.

The chain couples TRBV5-4 to TRBJ2-1, with TRBD1 identical over 7 bases. Germline CDR1 and CDR2: SGHNT and YYREEE (reference sequence). This CDR3 region has 15 residues. V lost 3 bases and J lost 9; bases outside the gene matches: 12. CDR3 bases: TGTGCCAGCAGCTCCGACAGGGCTTGGGGCGCTGAGCAGTTCTTC. Translation gives CASSSDRAWGAEQFF. The full variable domain, its missing parts supplied by reference TRBV5-4 and TRBJ2-1, is ETGVTQSPTHLIKTRGQQVTLRCSSQSGHNTVSWYQQALGQGPQFIFQYYREEENGRGNFPPRFSGLQFPNYSSELNVNALELDDSALYLCASSSDRAWGAEQFFGPGTRLTVL.

This chain links TRBV19 with TRBJ1-5, with D perhaps matching TRBD1 (6 bases). Trimming pared 6 bases from V and 2 bases from J, leaving 11 bases between. The CDR3 spans 14 residues. Germline-derived CDR1 and CDR2 are LNHDA and SQIVND (reference sequence). The CDR3 sequence: CASSGGGGNQPQHF. The CDR3 region has the DNA TGTGCCAGTAGCGGTGGGGGCGGCAATCAGCCCCAGCATTTT.